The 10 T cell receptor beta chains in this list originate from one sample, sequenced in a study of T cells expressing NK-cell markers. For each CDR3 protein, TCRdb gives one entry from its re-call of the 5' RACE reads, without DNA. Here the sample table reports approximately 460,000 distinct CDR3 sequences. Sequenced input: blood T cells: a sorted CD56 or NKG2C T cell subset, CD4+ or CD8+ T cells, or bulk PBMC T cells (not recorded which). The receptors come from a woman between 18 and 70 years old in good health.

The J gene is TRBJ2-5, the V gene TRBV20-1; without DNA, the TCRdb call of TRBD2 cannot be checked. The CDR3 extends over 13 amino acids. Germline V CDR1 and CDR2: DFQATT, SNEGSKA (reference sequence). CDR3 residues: CSAFSGRSETQYF.

CDR3 loop: CSANGGAEGGGTDTQYF. The V gene is TRBV20-1, the J gene TRBJ2-3; lacking DNA, the TRBD1 call made by TCRdb goes unchecked. Germline CDR1 is DFQATT and CDR2 is SNEGSKA (reference sequence). There are 17 residues in the CDR3.

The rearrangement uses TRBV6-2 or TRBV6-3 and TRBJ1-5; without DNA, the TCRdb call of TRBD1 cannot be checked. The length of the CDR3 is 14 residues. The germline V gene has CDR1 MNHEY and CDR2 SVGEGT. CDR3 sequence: CASGLGTGYQPQHF.

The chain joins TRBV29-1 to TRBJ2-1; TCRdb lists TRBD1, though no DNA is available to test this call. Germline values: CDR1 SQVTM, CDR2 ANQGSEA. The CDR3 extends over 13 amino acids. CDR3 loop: CSVAAQVGNGQFF.

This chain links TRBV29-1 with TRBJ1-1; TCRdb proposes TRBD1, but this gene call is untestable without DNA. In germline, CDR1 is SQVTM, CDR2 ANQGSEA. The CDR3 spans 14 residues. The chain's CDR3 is CSVESVTVLGEAFF.

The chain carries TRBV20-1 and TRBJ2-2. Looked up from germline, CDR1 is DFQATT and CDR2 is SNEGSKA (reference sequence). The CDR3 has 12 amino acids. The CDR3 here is CSARGRTGELFF.

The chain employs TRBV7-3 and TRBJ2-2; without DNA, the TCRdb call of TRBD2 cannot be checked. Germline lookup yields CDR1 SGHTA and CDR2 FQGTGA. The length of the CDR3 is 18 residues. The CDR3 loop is CASSLLRVDSGRNGELFF.

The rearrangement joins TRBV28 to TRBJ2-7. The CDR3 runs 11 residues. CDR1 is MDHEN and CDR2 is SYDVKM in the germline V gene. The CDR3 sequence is CATSDGYEQYF.

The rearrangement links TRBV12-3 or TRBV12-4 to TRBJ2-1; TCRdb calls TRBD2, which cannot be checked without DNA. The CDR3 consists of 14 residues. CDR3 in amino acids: CASSASRRGGEQFF.

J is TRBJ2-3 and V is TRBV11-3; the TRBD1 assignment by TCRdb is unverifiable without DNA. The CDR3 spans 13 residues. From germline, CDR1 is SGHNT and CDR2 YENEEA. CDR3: CASSPGAEDTQYF.